These T cell receptor beta chains were read from a single sample in a study of blood T cells in healthy people across ages. TCRdb reanalysed the 5' RACE reads using MiXCR and keeps one entry per CDR3 protein. Here the sample spans roughly 1,500,000 distinct CDR3 sequences, about 43% being singletons. The source material was blood. These receptors all come from a woman younger than 35 in good health. The CDR3 runs from the conserved cysteine through the conserved F or W. Each record gives: CDR3 protein, CDR3 DNA, V gene, clone size, D gene, J gene. The D gene is left open where the match is weak. Not every row has a clone size; where given, it reads once, few, many or a size class.

CASSFSGIKNIQYF	TGTGCCAGCAGTTTCTCAGGTATCAAAAACATTCAGTACTTC	TRBV12-3/TRBV12-4	-	-	TRBJ2-4
CASMQQTGGGPPQHF	TGTGCCAGCATGCAGCAGACAGGGGGGGGCCCGCCCCAGCATTTT	TRBV6-1	-	TRBD1	TRBJ1-5
CASSQDPWPVARELAKNIQYF	TGCGCCAGCAGCCAAGACCCATGGCCCGTGGCGCGGGAGCTAGCCAAAAACATTCAGTACTTC	TRBV4-1	once	TRBD2	TRBJ2-4
CASSLGGQGYNEQFF	TGCGCCAGCAGCTTGGGGGGACAGGGCTACAATGAGCAGTTCTTC	TRBV5-1	many	TRBD1	TRBJ2-1
CASSLRDSSYEQYF	TGCGCCAGCAGCCTCCGGGACAGCTCCTACGAGCAGTACTTC	TRBV5-1	many	TRBD1	TRBJ2-7
CSGVTGGVREQFF	TGCAGCGGGGTAACGGGAGGGGTTCGTGAGCAGTTCTTC	TRBV29-1	once	TRBD2	TRBJ2-1
CASSTADSQTDTQYF	TGTGCCAGCAGTACCGCGGACAGCCAGACAGATACGCAGTATTTT	TRBV28	-	-	TRBJ2-3
CASSGLRGIQYF	TGTGCCAGCAGTGGTTTAAGGGGCATTCAGTACTTC	TRBV3-1	few	-	TRBJ2-4
CASSYTDSGTEAFF	TGTGCCAGCAGTTACACGGACTCGGGAACTGAAGCTTTCTTT	TRBV6-5	-	-	TRBJ1-1
CSAREGTRLAGVAEQFF	TGCAGTGCTAGAGAAGGGACTCGACTAGCGGGAGTAGCTGAGCAGTTCTTC	TRBV20-1	-	TRBD2	TRBJ2-1
CASSYLMAYQETQYF	TGTGCCAGCAGTTACTTGATGGCATATCAAGAGACCCAGTACTTC	TRBV6-2/TRBV6-3	-	-	TRBJ2-5
CASSRDRGTFYEQYF	TGTGCCAGCAGCCGGGACAGGGGGACGTTCTACGAGCAGTACTTC	TRBV27	-	TRBD1	TRBJ2-7
CASSLPPGGDGNEQFF	TGTGCCAGCAGCTTGCCCCCCGGGGGCGATGGCAATGAGCAGTTCTTC	TRBV7-9	-	-	TRBJ2-1
CASSSTRGAYEQYF	TGTGCCAGCAGCTCAACCAGGGGTGCCTACGAGCAGTACTTC	TRBV7-9	few	-	TRBJ2-7
CASVREGEQFF	TGTGCCAGCGTTAGGGAGGGTGAGCAGTTCTTC	TRBV27	few	TRBD2	TRBJ2-1
CASRGRLVGGSTGELFF	TGTGCCAGCAGGGGCCGTCTAGTGGGAGGCTCTACCGGGGAGCTGTTTTTT	TRBV3-1	-	-	TRBJ2-2
CASSLTIISSYEQFF	TGTGCCAGCAGTCTAACGATCATCTCCTCCTACGAGCAGTTCTTT	TRBV27	-	-	TRBJ2-1
CASSPLAGHNEQFF	TGTGCCAGCTCACCATTGGCAGGCCATAATGAGCAGTTCTTC	TRBV18	-	-	TRBJ2-1
CASSFGWDEQYF	TGTGCCAGCAGTTTCGGCTGGGACGAGCAGTACTTC	TRBV12-3/TRBV12-4	-	-	TRBJ2-7
CASRASHRGDYGYTF	TGTGCCAGCAGGGCCTCCCACAGGGGAGACTATGGCTACACCTTC	TRBV5-6	few	TRBD1	TRBJ1-2
CASSYPSSGGQETQFF	TGTGCCAGCAGTTACCCATCTAGCGGGGGTCAAGAGACCCAGTTCTTC	TRBV6-6	-	TRBD2	TRBJ2-1
CASSAGTSASAEQFF	TGCGCCAGCAGTGCCGGGACTAGCGCGTCGGCTGAGCAGTTCTTC	TRBV10-1	-	TRBD2	TRBJ2-1
CASCWTAATNEKLFF	TGTGCCAGCTGCTGGACAGCCGCAACTAATGAAAAACTGTTTTTT	TRBV28	-	-	TRBJ1-4
CASSSGQEDNYGYTF	TGTGCCAGCTCCTCAGGACAGGAGGACAACTATGGCTACACCTTC	TRBV18	-	TRBD1	TRBJ1-2
CASRNPGREETQYF	TGTGCCAGCAGGAACCCGGGACGCGAAGAGACCCAGTACTTC	TRBV5-4	few	-	TRBJ2-5
CASTAGQGGNQPQHF	TGTGCCAGTACCGCCGGACAGGGGGGCAATCAGCCCCAGCATTTT	TRBV19	-	TRBD1	TRBJ1-5
CASRSQGYEQYF	TGTGCCAGCAGGTCACAGGGGTACGAGCAGTACTTC	TRBV6-5	-	TRBD1	TRBJ2-7
CASSLAGGRHPLRQGYTF	TGTGCCAGCAGCTTGGCGGGGGGCCGACACCCTCTCCGGCAAGGCTACACCTTC	TRBV5-5	-	-	TRBJ1-2
CASSLGVTGNEQYF	TGTGCCAGCAGCCTAGGGGTTACCGGTAATGAGCAGTACTTC	TRBV11-2	-	-	TRBJ2-5
CASSRQGAVKEETQYF	TGTGCCAGCAGCCGCCAAGGGGCGGTAAAAGAAGAGACCCAGTACTTC	TRBV4-2	-	-	TRBJ2-5
CASTPGSQETQYF	TGTGCCAGCACCCCGGGGAGTCAAGAGACCCAGTACTTC	TRBV12-3/TRBV12-4	-	-	TRBJ2-5
CASSQPEDNTQYF	TGTGCCAGCAGCCAACCGGAAGATAATACGCAGTATTTT	TRBV6-6	-	-	TRBJ2-3
CASSFLAGERSEQFF	TGTGCCAGCAGTTTCCTAGCGGGTGAAAGGAGTGAGCAGTTCTTC	TRBV12-3/TRBV12-4	-	TRBD2	TRBJ2-1
CSVEGEAGVFTEQYF	TGCAGCGTTGAAGGAGAGGCAGGGGTCTTTACCGAGCAGTACTTC	TRBV29-1	many	-	TRBJ2-7
CASSPPSGRFGEQFF	TGTGCCAGCTCACCTCCTAGCGGGAGGTTCGGTGAGCAGTTCTTC	TRBV18	few	TRBD2	TRBJ2-1
CASSIEPGGMGSEQYF	TGCGCCAGCAGCATTGAACCGGGAGGGATGGGCAGTGAGCAGTACTTC	TRBV5-1	-	TRBD2	TRBJ2-7
CASSYPAYNEQYF	TGTGCCAGCAGCTACCCAGCTTACAATGAGCAGTACTTC	TRBV3-1	-	-	TRBJ2-5
CASSFDLNYGYTF	TGTGCCAGCAGTTTCGACCTAAACTATGGCTACACCTTC	TRBV27	-	-	TRBJ1-2
CASSDRDRTDTQYF	TGTGCCAGCAGCGACAGGGACCGCACAGATACGCAGTATTTT	TRBV12-3/TRBV12-4	-	TRBD1	TRBJ2-3
CASSQEGTGIYEQYF	TGTGCCAGCAGCCAAGAAGGGACAGGGATTTACGAGCAGTACTTC	TRBV4-2	few	TRBD1	TRBJ2-7
CASSQGGVGNQPQHF	TGCGCCAGCAGCCAAGGGGGGGTTGGCAATCAGCCCCAGCATTTT	TRBV4-1	-	-	TRBJ1-5
CASDTGQGMDEQFF	TGCGCCAGCGACACGGGGCAGGGGATGGATGAGCAGTTCTTC	TRBV4-1	-	-	TRBJ2-1
CASSYLGGTYNEQFF	TGTGCCAGCAGTTACTTGGGGGGCACGTACAATGAGCAGTTCTTC	TRBV6-2/TRBV6-3	few	-	TRBJ2-1
CASSPSGVAGIQFF	TGTGCCAGCAGCCCGTCGGGGGTAGCGGGTATACAGTTCTTC	TRBV12-3/TRBV12-4	-	TRBD2	TRBJ2-1
CASTSTVLMGNGYTF	TGTGCCAGCACCTCGACAGTCTTGATGGGGAATGGCTACACCTTC	TRBV6-5	-	-	TRBJ1-2
CASSQEVVQAGGQETQYF	TGCGCCAGCAGCCAAGAAGTAGTACAAGCGGGAGGGCAAGAGACCCAGTACTTC	TRBV4-1	-	TRBD2	TRBJ2-5
CASSRGQGEAEAFF	TGTGCCAGCAGCCGCGGACAGGGGGAAGCTGAAGCTTTCTTT	TRBV3-1	few	TRBD1	TRBJ1-1
CASIKGQGIGYTF	TGTGCCAGCATCAAGGGACAGGGCATCGGCTACACCTTC	TRBV7-9	-	TRBD1	TRBJ1-2
CASSLVRGPSTDTQYF	TGTGCCAGCAGCTTAGTTCGCGGGCCTAGCACAGATACGCAGTATTTT	TRBV11-2	-	-	TRBJ2-3
CASGERRGEANYGYTF	TGTGCCAGCGGCGAAAGGCGGGGGGAAGCTAACTATGGCTACACCTTC	TRBV7-9	few	-	TRBJ1-2
CASTDSGKDTQYF	TGCGCCAGCACGGATAGCGGGAAGGATACGCAGTATTTT	TRBV10-1	-	TRBD2	TRBJ2-3
CASSLGLPPGNEQFF	TGCGCCAGCAGCCTGGGTCTGCCCCCGGGCAATGAGCAGTTCTTC	TRBV4-1	few	-	TRBJ2-1
CASSARGGLAGARGYEQFF	TGTGCCAGCAGCGCTAGGGGCGGACTAGCGGGAGCGAGGGGATATGAGCAGTTCTTC	TRBV7-8	few	TRBD2	TRBJ2-1
CASRNDFSTDTQYF	TGCGCCAGTAGGAATGATTTTTCAACAGATACGCAGTATTTT	TRBV5-1	-	-	TRBJ2-3
CASSPRAVGTDTQYF	TGTGCCAGCAGTCCTAGAGCGGTAGGCACAGATACGCAGTATTTT	TRBV27	few	-	TRBJ2-3